These T cell receptor beta chains were read from a single sample in a study of blood T cell repertoires in COVID-19. Sequencing used immunoSEQ multiplex PCR; TCRdb keeps in-frame clones, though not all of them. The sample gives roughly 330,000 clones, about nine tenths of which show up once; about 10% is in the top ten. Sequencing was performed on PBMCs or T cells enriched from blood (not recorded which). The receptors derive from a woman aged 18-29 years who had recovered from COVID-19. CDR3s include the opening cysteine and the closing phenylalanine or tryptophan. A D gene is named only where the DNA matches it firmly. Some rows mark clone size as missing; the rest say once, few, many or name a class of expanded clone.

J gene: TRBJ2-3
V gene: TRBV5-1
D gene: TRBD2
clone size: .
CDR3 protein: CASSSGTSGRGVGTDTQYF
CDR3 DNA: TGCGCCAGCAGCTCCGGGACTAGCGGGAGGGGAGTGGGCACAGATACGCAGTATTTT

J gene: TRBJ1-1
V gene: TRBV5-4
D gene: .
clone size: .
CDR3 protein: CASSLGGRGRGTEAFF
CDR3 DNA: TGTGCCAGCAGCTTGGGAGGTCGGGGGAGGGGAACTGAAGCTTTCTTT

J gene: TRBJ2-1
V gene: TRBV27
D gene: .
clone size: .
CDR3 protein: CASSPPGASYNEQFF
CDR3 DNA: TGTGCCAGCAGCCCACCAGGCGCGTCCTACAATGAGCAGTTCTTC

J gene: TRBJ1-2
V gene: TRBV30
D gene: TRBD1
clone size: once
CDR3 protein: CAWWPGQGMKGYTF
CDR3 DNA: TGTGCCTGGTGGCCGGGACAGGGGATGAAAGGCTACACCTTC

J gene: TRBJ1-1
V gene: TRBV24-1
D gene: TRBD1
clone size: .
CDR3 protein: CATRDRGRTEAFF
CDR3 DNA: TGTGCCACCAGGGACAGGGGGAGGACTGAAGCTTTCTTT

J gene: TRBJ1-4
V gene: TRBV28
D gene: .
clone size: once
CDR3 protein: CASSSVFPMTAYNEKLFF
CDR3 DNA: TGTGCCAGCAGTTCCGTATTCCCTATGACAGCTTATAATGAAAAACTGTTTTTT

J gene: TRBJ2-1
V gene: TRBV5-1
D gene: TRBD1
clone size: .
CDR3 protein: CASSQDRGEYNEQFF
CDR3 DNA: TGCGCCAGCAGCCAGGACAGGGGGGAGTACAATGAGCAGTTCTTC

J gene: TRBJ2-5
V gene: TRBV15
D gene: TRBD1
clone size: .
CDR3 protein: CATSRGLDRYQETQYF
CDR3 DNA: TGTGCCACCAGCAGAGGGTTGGACAGGTACCAAGAGACCCAGTACTTC

J gene: TRBJ2-1
V gene: TRBV3-1/TRBV3-2
D gene: .
clone size: .
CDR3 protein: CASGLAEQFF
CDR3 DNA: TGTGCCAGCGGGCTAGCGGAGCAGTTCTTC

J gene: TRBJ2-5
V gene: TRBV19
D gene: .
clone size: .
CDR3 protein: CASSRGETQYF
CDR3 DNA: TGTGCCAGTAGCAGAGGAGAGACCCAGTACTTC

J gene: TRBJ2-2
V gene: TRBV9
D gene: .
clone size: .
CDR3 protein: CASSVVGGRDTGELFF
CDR3 DNA: TGTGCCAGCAGCGTAGTCGGGGGAAGGGACACCGGGGAGCTGTTTTTT

J gene: TRBJ2-2
V gene: TRBV9
D gene: TRBD2
clone size: .
CDR3 protein: CASSASGGGTGELFF
CDR3 DNA: TGTGCCAGCAGCGCGTCGGGGGGAGGCACCGGGGAGCTGTTTTTT

J gene: TRBJ2-5
V gene: TRBV29-1
D gene: .
clone size: .
CDR3 protein: CSVVALGETQYF
CDR3 DNA: TGCAGCGTTGTAGCGCTTGGAGAGACCCAGTACTTC